The 32 T cell receptor beta chains below were found in one sample sequenced in a study of blood T cell repertoires in COVID-19. Profiled with immunoSEQ multiplex PCR; TCRdb holds only in-frame clones, not every one. The table includes approximately 450,000 clones, nearly 90% detected once. The source material was PBMCs or T cells enriched from blood (not recorded which). The receptors come from a woman younger than 30 with acute COVID-19.

This chain joins TRBV29-1 and TRBJ1-2; 7 positions match TRBD1. The CDR3 is 11 residues long. Trimming at V came to 7 bases and at J to 7 bases, leaving 6 bases not matched to a gene. Germline CDR1 reads SQVTM; CDR2 reads ANQGSEA. This chain's CDR3 is CSGRDSGGYTF. The CDR3, as DNA: TGCAGCGGGAGGGACAGCGGTGGCTACACCTTC.

The chain recombines TRBV7-2 with TRBJ2-3, with 7 bases lining up with TRBD1. The CDR3 runs 16 residues. The V and J ends lost 3 bases and 4 bases, in that order; junction bases with no gene match: 10. CDR1 is SGHTA and CDR2 is FQGNSA in the germline V gene. The CDR3 DNA sequence: TGTGCCAGCAGCTTTCTCGGGGCAGGGGGATCAGATACGCAGTATTTT. Translated, it gives CASSFLGAGGSDTQYF.

The rearrangement links TRBV9 to TRBJ2-1; 7 positions agree with TRBD1. The CDR3 contains 17 residues. J was trimmed by 2 bases and V by 2 bases; bases with no gene match: 10. In germline, CDR1 is SGDLS, CDR2 YYNGEE. The CDR3 DNA is TGTGCCAGCAGCGTGAGGGTGACAGGGAGTCCCTACAATGAGCAGTTCTTC. Its translation is CASSVRVTGSPYNEQFF.

The chain carries TRBV4-2 and TRBJ2-5, with 11 bases identical to TRBD2. The germline V gene has CDR1 LGHNA and CDR2 YNFKEQ. The CDR3 length is 18 residues. The V and J ends lost 1 base and 2 bases, in that order; junction bases with no gene match: 9. CDR3 residues: CASSQGLGLAGFQETQYF. CDR3 DNA: TGTGCCAGCAGCCAAGGGCTAGGACTAGCGGGTTTTCAAGAGACCCAGTACTTC.

This chain links TRBV30 with TRBJ2-1; perhaps TRBD2 as D (5 bases). Deletions cut 3 bases from V and 5 bases from J, with 8 bases between. In germline, CDR1 is GTSNPN, CDR2 SVGIG (reference sequence). This CDR3 is built from 12 residues. The CDR3 sequence: CAWRLRDNEQFF. The CDR3 DNA reads TGTGCCTGGAGACTGCGGGACAATGAGCAGTTCTTC.

The chain links TRBV6-5 to TRBJ2-2, with unresolved D. The CDR3 spans 14 residues. V was clipped by 8 bases and J by 0 bases, with 10 bases between them. Per the germline V gene, CDR1 is MNHEY and CDR2 is SVGAGI. The CDR3 region is CASLKTTNTGELFF. The CDR3 DNA reads TGTGCCAGCTTAAAGACAACGAACACCGGGGAGCTGTTTTTT.

The J gene is TRBJ2-2, the V gene TRBV5-1; 7 positions agree with TRBD1. Germline lookup yields CDR1 SGHRS and CDR2 YFSETQ. Trimming removed 4 bases from V and 6 bases from J; junction bases left unmatched: 12. The CDR3 length is 16 residues. CDR3 sequence reads: CASSSDRVGTPGELFF. The CDR3, as DNA: TGCGCCAGCAGCAGCGACAGGGTGGGGACCCCCGGGGAGCTGTTTTTT.

This chain connects TRBV7-8 to TRBJ2-2; 10 nucleotides align to TRBD2. Per the germline V gene, CDR1 is SGHVS and CDR2 is FQNEAQ. The CDR3 runs to 17 residues. V lost 1 base and J lost 5; bases outside the gene matches: 7. In DNA form, the CDR3 reads TGTGCCAGCAGCTTAGGGGTACTAGCGGGGAGGACCGGGGAGCTGTTTTTT. Amino acid sequence: CASSLGVLAGRTGELFF.

This clone was counted once. The chain couples TRBV2 to TRBJ1-4; possible D gene TRBD1, 6 bases. CDR3 length: 15 residues. Germline V CDR1 and CDR2: SNHLY, FYNNEI. Trimming took 3 bases from V and 5 from J, leaving 13 bases between them. CDR3 region: CASSDLTGKNEKLFF. For the CDR3, the DNA is TGTGCCAGCAGTGATCTTACAGGGAAGAATGAAAAACTGTTTTTT.

The CDR3 here is CASSQEGRRQGADTQYF. The DNA of the CDR3 is TGCGCCAGCAGCCAAGAAGGTCGGAGACAGGGGGCAGATACGCAGTATTTT. V and J are TRBV4-3 and TRBJ2-3, with 9 bases lining up with TRBD1. In germline, CDR1 is LGHNA, CDR2 YSLEER. The CDR3 has 17 amino acids. V shed 0 bases, J shed 4 bases, and the junction held 8 bases outside the gene matches.

V gene TRBV3-1 (or the pseudogene TRBV3-2) combines with J gene TRBJ2-5; 8 bases line up with TRBD2. The CDR3 spans 13 residues. In germline, CDR1 is LGHDT, CDR2 YNNKEL (reference sequence). With 7 bases clipped from V and 5 bases from J, the junction kept 6 bases outside the gene matches. The CDR3 DNA reads TGTGCCAGCACCGGACTAGCTGGTGAGACCCAGTACTTC. Amino acid sequence: CASTGLAGETQYF.

The rearrangement joins TRBV2 to TRBJ1-5; D remains ambiguous. The V end was cut by 8 bases, the J end by 0 bases, with 5 bases between. Germline CDR1 reads SNHLY; CDR2 reads FYNNEI. The CDR3 is 12 residues long. CDR3 sequence: CASENSNQPQHF. The CDR3 bases are TGTGCCAGCGAGAATAGCAATCAGCCCCAGCATTTT.

This sequence joins TRBV5-5 and TRBJ2-2; 7 bases fit TRBD1. The germline V gene encodes CDR1 SGHKS and CDR2 YYEKEE (reference sequence). The ends lost 4 bases at V and 6 bases at J; junction bases unmatched: 15. There are 17 residues in the CDR3. CDR3 sequence: CASSSIQGTTGPGELFF. The DNA for the CDR3 is TGTGCCAGCAGCAGTATACAGGGGACGACGGGTCCCGGGGAGCTGTTTTTT.

This clone was seen more than once but under ten times. J is TRBJ1-5 and V is TRBV19, with unresolved D. Germline loops: CDR1 LNHDA, CDR2 SQIVND (reference sequence). This CDR3 spans 14 amino acids. Trimming removed 0 bases at V and 7 bases at J, with 10 bases between. CDR3 residues: CASSIDSTAQPQHF. The CDR3 DNA is TGTGCCAGTAGTATAGATTCAACAGCCCAGCCCCAGCATTTT.

The V gene is TRBV6-5, the J gene TRBJ2-7; 8 bases agree with TRBD1. The CDR3 consists of 14 residues. Unmatched junction bases numbered 9, after V lost 6 bases and J lost 5 bases. CDR1 is MNHEY, CDR2 SVGAGI, per germline. CDR3 loop: CASRRGQGPHEQYF. DNA for the CDR3: TGTGCCAGCAGGCGTGGACAGGGTCCCCACGAGCAGTACTTC.

This chain links TRBV19 with TRBJ1-1; no clear D. This CDR3 is built from 13 residues. V gave up 3 bases and J gave up 3 bases, with 8 bases separating them. Germline lookup yields CDR1 LNHDA and CDR2 SQIVND (reference sequence). The CDR3 reads CASSMRKDTEAFF. DNA for the CDR3: TGTGCCAGTAGTATGAGGAAGGACACTGAAGCTTTCTTT.

The genes are TRBV28 and TRBJ2-1, with D maybe TRBD2 (6 bases). V gave up 11 bases and J gave up 0 bases, with 11 bases separating them. CDR3 length equals 13 residues. Germline assignment: CDR1 MDHEN and CDR2 SYDVKM. DNA for the CDR3: TGTGCCTCGGAGGGCCCCTCCTACAATGAGCAGTTCTTC. Encoded protein: CASEGPSYNEQFF.

This sequence joins TRBV7-9 and TRBJ1-1, with D unresolved. Germline assignment: CDR1 SEHNR and CDR2 FQNEAQ (reference sequence). The CDR3 covers 13 residues. The V end lost 6 bases, the J end lost 5 bases, and 13 bases lay between the germline ends. The CDR3 region is CASRAALGTEAFF. The CDR3 DNA follows: TGTGCCAGCAGAGCGGCGCTTGGGACTGAAGCTTTCTTT.

J is TRBJ1-5 and V is TRBV24-1; a possible D gene is TRBD1 (5 bases). The germline gives CDR1 KGHDR, CDR2 SFDVKD. This CDR3 region has 14 residues. Between the trimmed V and J ends, which lost 0 bases and 6 bases, there was a span of 8 bases. This chain's CDR3 is CATSDLQGPQPQHF. Written as DNA, the CDR3 is TGTGCCACCAGTGATTTGCAGGGCCCTCAGCCCCAGCATTTT.

In DNA, the CDR3 is TGTGCCAGCAGCCAGGGGACTAGCGGGATTAGTGAGACCCAGTACTTC. This gives the protein CASSQGTSGISETQYF. The chain links TRBV3-1 (or the pseudogene TRBV3-2) to TRBJ2-5; 13 bases agree with TRBD2. Germline V gene lookup returns CDR1 LGHDT and CDR2 YNNKEL (reference sequence). This CDR3 spans 16 amino acids. Unmatched junction bases numbered 6, after V lost 3 bases and J lost 5 bases.

The chain employs TRBV5-1 and TRBJ2-7, with D possibly being TRBD1 (6 bases). Germline loops: CDR1 SGHRS, CDR2 YFSETQ. This CDR3 has 15 amino acids. V lost 0 bases, J lost 3 bases, and 13 bases lay in between. The CDR3: CASSLEGGLRYEQYF. Written as DNA, the CDR3 is TGCGCCAGCAGCTTGGAAGGGGGTCTCCGCTACGAGCAGTACTTC.

J is TRBJ2-3 and V is TRBV28; TRBD1 is a possible D gene (5 bases). V was cut by 7 bases and J by 6 bases, with 8 bases left in between. The CDR3 is 11 amino acids. Per germline, CDR1 MDHEN and CDR2 SYDVKM. The CDR3 reads CASTSGDTQYF. The CDR3 nucleotides are TGTGCCAGCACCTCAGGGGATACGCAGTATTTT.

The V and J genes are TRBV3-1 (or the pseudogene TRBV3-2) and TRBJ2-3; perhaps TRBD2 as D (5 bases). V was pared by 0 bases and J by 2 bases, with 15 bases between. The CDR3 contains 17 residues. CDR1 LGHDT and CDR2 YNNKEL come from the germline V gene (reference sequence). The CDR3 sequence: CASSQDHGLEVTDTQYF. DNA of the CDR3: TGTGCCAGCAGCCAAGATCACGGACTCGAGGTCACAGATACGCAGTATTTT.

The chain combines TRBV7-9 with TRBJ2-2, with 9 bases identical to TRBD1. The V gene's germline CDR1 is SEHNR and CDR2 FQNEAQ (reference sequence). The V and J ends lost 8 bases and 1 base, in that order; junction bases with no gene match: 5. The CDR3 extends over 15 amino acids. Written as DNA, the CDR3 is TGTGCCAGCCCCCGGACAGGGGAGAACACCGGGGAGCTGTTTTTT. Encoded protein: CASPRTGENTGELFF.

V usage is TRBV18 and J usage is TRBJ2-5, with TRBD2 matching 7 bases. The germline V gene encodes CDR1 KGHSH and CDR2 LQKENI. The length of the CDR3 is 15 residues. V was pared by 2 bases and J by 4 bases, with 7 bases of the junction left unmatched. The CDR3 loop reads CASSPFSGERETQYF. The DNA of the CDR3 is TGTGCCAGCTCACCATTCAGCGGGGAGCGAGAGACCCAGTACTTC.

The chain carries TRBV10-1 and TRBJ2-5, with 9 bases lining up with TRBD2. The germline gives CDR1 WNHNN, CDR2 SYGVQD (reference sequence). After removal of 5 bases from V and 4 bases from J, the junction contained 5 bases not matched to a gene. CDR3 length: 14 residues. CDR3 sequence: CASSPGTSIETQYF. CDR3 DNA: TGCGCCAGCAGTCCCGGGACTAGCATAGAGACCCAGTACTTC.

This chain links TRBV19 with TRBJ1-2; 9 bases are a match to TRBD1. With 0 bases clipped from V and 6 bases from J, the junction kept 2 bases outside the gene matches. Per germline, CDR1 LNHDA and CDR2 SQIVND (reference sequence). This CDR3 is built from 14 residues. In nucleotides, the CDR3 is TGTGCCAGTAGTATAGAGGGGACAGGGCATGGCTACACCTTC. This gives the protein CASSIEGTGHGYTF.

CDR3 coding DNA: TGTGCCAGCAGCCAAGGGTTGTCTAGCGGAGAACAAGAGACCCAGTACTTC. Amino acids: CASSQGLSSGEQETQYF. The J gene is TRBJ2-5, the V gene TRBV14, with 7 bases that match TRBD2. CDR1 SGHDN and CDR2 FVKESK come from the germline V gene. The CDR3 length is 17 residues. Unmatched junction bases numbered 10, after V lost 1 base and J lost 2 bases. Variable domain in full (rest from reference TRBV14 and TRBJ2-5): EAGVTQFPSHSVIEKGQTVTLRCDPISGHDNLYWYRRVMGKEIKFLLHFVKESKQDESGMPNNRFLAERTGGTYSTLKVQPAELEDSGVYFCASSQGLSSGEQETQYFGPGTRLLVL.

The chain carries TRBV29-1 and TRBJ1-5; 8 bases match TRBD1. With V trimmed by 1 base and J by 4 bases, 3 bases remained unmatched. Germline assignment: CDR1 SQVTM and CDR2 ANQGSEA. The CDR3 contains 14 residues. The CDR3 DNA sequence: TGCAGCGTTGAAGGACAGGGGTCAAATCAGCCCCAGCATTTT. Translating gives CSVEGQGSNQPQHF.

The chain has TRBV7-9 and TRBJ1-2, with D unclear. Germline CDR1 reads SEHNR; CDR2 reads FQNEAQ (reference sequence). The CDR3 length is 12 residues. Between the trimmed V and J ends, which lost 0 bases and 6 bases, there was a span of 5 bases. The CDR3 nucleotides read TGTGCCAGCAGCTTAGCAGAGGATGGCTACACCTTC. It specifies CASSLAEDGYTF.

V is TRBV19 and J is TRBJ1-2, with 7 positions matching TRBD1. The germline CDR1 and CDR2 sequences are LNHDA and SQIVND (reference sequence). CDR3 length equals 14 residues. J gave up 2 bases and V 8 bases, and 8 bases lay outside the gene matches. CDR3 protein: CASGQGGPNYGYTF. The DNA for the CDR3 is TGTGCCAGTGGACAAGGGGGCCCAAACTATGGCTACACCTTC.

The chain joins TRBV6-5 to TRBJ1-3; D possibly corresponds to TRBD1 (5 bases). Germline CDR1 is MNHEY and CDR2 is SVGAGI. Trimming shortened V by 6 bases and J by 0 bases, and 12 bases separated the two germline ends. The CDR3 has 15 amino acids. The CDR3 loop is CASRKTATSGNTIYF. DNA for the CDR3: TGTGCCAGCAGGAAGACAGCGACCTCTGGAAACACCATATATTTT.